This T cell receptor beta chain was profiled in a study of OX40 agonist ivuxolimab in advanced cancers. As for the study in general: Prior anti-PD-1, anti-PD-L1 or anti-CTLA-4 therapy did not bar entry, and less than 50% had some. Study-wide results and limits: Expanded clones were, on average, more numerous in CD8+ T cells than in CD4+. CD4+ and CD8+ blood T cells expanded clonally by week 6 at 0.1 to 3.0 mg/kg.

A note on this clone: Its antigen is currently unknown.

Exclusion applied to patients with autoimmune disease history or systemic immunosuppression. Trimming cost V 0 bases and J 3 bases, with 7 bases left between them. The V gene's germline CDR1 is MNHEY and CDR2 SVGAGI. This CDR3 contains 14 residues. Measured with immunoSEQ multiplex PCR; TCRdb has only the in-frame clones, and not every one. The sample yields tens of thousands of clones, roughly 90% seen once. The chain couples TRBV6-5 to TRBJ2-3; weak D call: TRBD1 (5 bases). The origin of this receptor is an adult with an advanced solid tumor such as melanoma, head and neck, liver or kidney cancer. Material: CD4+ or CD8+ T cells sorted from blood, obtained in a trial of the OX40 agonist ivuxolimab. CDR3 in amino acids: CASSYSRDTDTQYF. CDR3 nucleotides: TGTGCCAGCAGTTACTCCAGGGATACAGATACGCAGTATTTT.